This T cell receptor beta chain originates from a study of monozygotic twins with inflammatory bowel disease (dated by TCRdb to the late 2010s). About the full investigation: The complete study included about 30 monozygotic twin pairs: 19 IBD-discordant Danish pairs and nine German pairs, of which four were IBD-concordant and five were IBD-discordant. Within discordant pairs, disease-associated traits were sought mainly by comparing IBD patients with their genetically identical healthy co-twins. Each individual had, on average, about 151 000 unique TCRalpha sequences and 181 000 unique TCRbeta sequences available for analysis.

From each donor, an approximately 2.3 ml peripheral blood sample was collected into PAXgene tubes and kept at -80 degrees C. Without T cell sorting, total RNA was isolated from whole blood using the PAXgene blood miRNA kit on an automated QIAcube. Peripheral blood from monozygotic twin pairs concordant or discordant for inflammatory bowel disease was subjected to deep TCRalpha and TCRbeta repertoire profiling with unique molecular barcoding. Smoking habits were recorded for all twin pairs, and individuals were classified as current, former or never smokers. General conclusions and limits of the study: No single strong signal or clonotype linked to IBD turned up in the results, so the idea that one exists was not supported. Repertoire similarity did not differ between concordant and discordant twins, which could be due to limited statistical power. IBD patients had lower TCRbeta repertoire diversity, measured by the inverse Simpson index, than their healthy co-twins. Because patients received different immunosuppressive treatments, the repertoires may have picked up extra background noise and variability between individuals. IBD patients shared fewer clonotypes with other individuals than healthy twins did, most markedly in patients showing signs of disease activity. Distinction between different T cell subtypes could not be achieved in the analysis.

Library preparation employed 5' RACE. For each TCR library, about 4,000 ng of total RNA was used. cDNA was synthesized with SMARTScribe reverse transcriptase in eight separate reactions per sample. Unique molecular identifiers containing a 6-nucleotide sample barcode were introduced through template switching during cDNA synthesis. TCRalpha and TCRbeta cDNA was amplified in two nested PCRs of about 17 and 10 cycles, and bead purification was carried out after each PCR. Before amplification, the cDNA was treated with uracil DNA-glycosylase and purified using the QIAquick PCR purification kit. In the second PCR, Illumina TruSeq-compatible adapters and sample-specific barcodes were added. Library quality and concentration were checked on TapeStation and Qubit, and libraries were pooled at approximately 4.7 ng each. Pooled libraries were sequenced on an Illumina HiSeq2500 single-index Rapid Run with 2 x 100 bp reads and custom sequencing primers. The study's processing was this. MiGEC version 1.2.6 was used for UMI-based consensus assembly, which corrected PCR and sequencing errors. MiXCR version 2.1.1 was used for V(D)J alignment, clonotype assembly and CDR3 extraction. Normalisation of gene usage, clonotype sharing and MAIT/NKT TCR abundance was achieved by analysing the top 1000, 10 000 and 20 000 clonotypes per sample. After downsampling to 27 000 UMIs, diversity was calculated as the inverse Simpson index using the vegan R package. Statistical testing used paired Mann-Whitney U tests on the discordant twin pairs and applied Benjamini-Hochberg correction for multiple testing. TCRdb reprocessed the raw reads; every CDR3 protein sequence is a single record, and DNA is not supplied. What appears here as the V and J calls and clone size reflects TCRdb's work, not the paper's. In this sample's table one finds a few hundred thousand distinct CDR3 sequences. The biggest ten clones account for 1.6% of the sample.

The germline V gene gives CDR1 as MNHNS and CDR2 as SASEGT. CDR3 length: 15 amino acids, cysteine to phenylalanine. The entry carries no DNA sequence. In the case of this clonotype: Its antigen has not been determined.

Sequenced sample: blood. This TCR was recovered from a human donor with ulcerative colitis or Crohn's disease, or a healthy co-twin of an affected twin (not recorded which). The chain couples TRBV6-1 to TRBJ1-4. The CDR3 reads as follows: CASSESRTGNEKLFF.